This T cell receptor beta chain was sequenced in a study of blood T cell repertoires in COVID-19. In the study overall: Sites in the United States, Italy and Spain provided acute and convalescent COVID-19 samples. Nucleic acid was either cDNA or gDNA, and it came from T cells, B-cell-depleted T cells, or PBMCs.

Followed longitudinally, the Seattle patients had been enrolled during active infection. Under the authors' procedure: Amplified reference gene primers provided the basis for estimating nucleated cell counts. Clones were sequenced by immunoSEQ multiplex PCR, and TCRdb holds only the in-frame ones, with some missing. The DNA gave D and trimming, while V, J and clone size come from that table. The data contain hundreds of thousands of clones, around 90% of them singletons. CDR1 is LNHDA, CDR2 SQIVND, per germline (reference sequence). V lost 5 bases and J lost 4; bases outside the gene matches: 11. The CDR3 extends over 16 amino acids.

The gene calls are TRBV19 and TRBJ2-5; TRBD1 matches 9 bases. This receptor was identified in a woman in her thirties or forties with COVID-19, enrolled during active disease. Sequencing input: peripheral blood. This CDR3 reads CASSLTGTGRGETQYF. The CDR3 nucleotides are TGTGCCAGTAGTTTAACCGGGACAGGGAGGGGAGAGACCCAGTACTTC. The full variable domain, its missing parts supplied by reference TRBV19 and TRBJ2-5, is DGGITQSPKYLFRKEGQNVTLSCEQNLNHDAMYWYRQDPGQGLRLIYYSQIVNDFQKGDIAEGYSVSREKKESFPLTVTSAQKNPTAFYLCASSLTGTGRGETQYFGPGTRLLVL.